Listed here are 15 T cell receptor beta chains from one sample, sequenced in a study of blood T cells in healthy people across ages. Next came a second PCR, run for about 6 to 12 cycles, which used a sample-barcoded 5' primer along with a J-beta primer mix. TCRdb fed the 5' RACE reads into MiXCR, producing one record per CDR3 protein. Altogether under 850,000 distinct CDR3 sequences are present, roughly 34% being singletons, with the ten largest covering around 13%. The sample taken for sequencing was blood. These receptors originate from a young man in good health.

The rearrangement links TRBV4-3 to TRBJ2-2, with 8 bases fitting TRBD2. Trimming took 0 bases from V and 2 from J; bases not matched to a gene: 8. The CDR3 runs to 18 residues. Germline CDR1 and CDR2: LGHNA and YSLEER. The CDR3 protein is CASSQELSGGPNTGELFF. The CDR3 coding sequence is TGCGCCAGCAGCCAAGAGTTGAGCGGGGGACCCAACACCGGGGAGCTGTTTTTT.

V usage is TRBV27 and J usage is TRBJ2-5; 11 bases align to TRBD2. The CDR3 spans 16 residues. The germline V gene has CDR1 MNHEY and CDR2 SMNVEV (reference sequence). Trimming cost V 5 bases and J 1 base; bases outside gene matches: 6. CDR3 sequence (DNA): TGTGCCAGCAGTCCAACTAGCGGGGGATTCCAAGAGACCCAGTACTTC. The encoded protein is CASSPTSGGFQETQYF.

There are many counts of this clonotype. The CDR3 spells CASSQELSGGPEQFF. The CDR3 DNA sequence: TGTGCCAGCAGCCAAGAACTTAGCGGGGGCCCTGAGCAGTTCTTC. The chain links TRBV4-2 to TRBJ2-1, with 9 bases identical to TRBD2. This CDR3 contains 15 residues. With V trimmed by 0 bases and J by 9 bases, 6 bases remained unmatched. Germline V gives CDR1 LGHNA, CDR2 YNFKEQ.

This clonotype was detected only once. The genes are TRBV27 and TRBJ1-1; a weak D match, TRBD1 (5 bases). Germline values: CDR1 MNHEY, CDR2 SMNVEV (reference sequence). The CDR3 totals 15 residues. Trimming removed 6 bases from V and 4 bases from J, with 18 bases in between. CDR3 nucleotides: TGTGCCAGCAGCTTCGGTCAGGGCTCGGGCACTGAAGCTTTCTTT. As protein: CASSFGQGSGTEAFF.

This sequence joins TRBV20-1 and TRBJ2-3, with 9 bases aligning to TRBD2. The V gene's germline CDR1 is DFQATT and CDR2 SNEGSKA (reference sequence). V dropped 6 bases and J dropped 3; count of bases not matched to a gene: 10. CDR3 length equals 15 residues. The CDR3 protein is CSASPGTSRTDTQYF. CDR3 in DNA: TGCAGTGCGAGCCCCGGGACTAGCAGGACAGATACGCAGTATTTT.

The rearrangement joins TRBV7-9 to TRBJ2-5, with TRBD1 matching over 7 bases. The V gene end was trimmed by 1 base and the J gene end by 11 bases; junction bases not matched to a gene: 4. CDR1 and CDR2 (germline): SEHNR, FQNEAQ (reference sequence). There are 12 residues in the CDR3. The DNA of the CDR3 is TGTGCCAGCAGCTTAGAGGGGGACAGACAGTACTTC. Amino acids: CASSLEGDRQYF.

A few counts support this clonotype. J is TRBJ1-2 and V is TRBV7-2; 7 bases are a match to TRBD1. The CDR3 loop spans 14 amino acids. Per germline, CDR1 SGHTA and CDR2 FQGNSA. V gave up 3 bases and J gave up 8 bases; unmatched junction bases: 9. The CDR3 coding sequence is TGTGCCAGCAGCTTCACAACAGGGGATAGCGGCTACACCTTC. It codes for CASSFTTGDSGYTF. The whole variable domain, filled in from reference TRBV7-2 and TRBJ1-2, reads GAGVSQSPSNKVTEKGKDVELRCDPISGHTALYWYRQSLGQGLEFLIYFQGNSAPDKSGLPSDRFSAERTGGSVSTLTIQRTQQEDSAVYLCASSFTTGDSGYTFGSGTRLTVV.

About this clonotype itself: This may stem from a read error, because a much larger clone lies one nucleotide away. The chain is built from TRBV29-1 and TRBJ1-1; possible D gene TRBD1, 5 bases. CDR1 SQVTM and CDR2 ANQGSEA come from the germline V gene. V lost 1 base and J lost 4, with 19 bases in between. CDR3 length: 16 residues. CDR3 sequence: CSVEGVPRAMSTEAFF. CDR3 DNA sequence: TGCAGCGTTGAAGGTGTCCCCAGGGCGATGAGCACTGAAGCTTTCTTT.

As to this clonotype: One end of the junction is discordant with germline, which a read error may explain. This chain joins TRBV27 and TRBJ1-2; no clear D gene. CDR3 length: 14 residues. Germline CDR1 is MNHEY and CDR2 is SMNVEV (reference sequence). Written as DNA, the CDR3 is TGTGCCAGCAGTTTATCGAAGAGTAACTATGGCCACACCTTC. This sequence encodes CASSLSKSNYGHTF.

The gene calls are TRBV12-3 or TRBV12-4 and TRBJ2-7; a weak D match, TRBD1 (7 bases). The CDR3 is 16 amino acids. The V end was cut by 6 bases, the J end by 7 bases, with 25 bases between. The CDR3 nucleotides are TGTGCCAGCAGAGGACAGGAGGGCGACTCCTACAATGAGCAGTACTTC. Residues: CASRGQEGDSYNEQYF.

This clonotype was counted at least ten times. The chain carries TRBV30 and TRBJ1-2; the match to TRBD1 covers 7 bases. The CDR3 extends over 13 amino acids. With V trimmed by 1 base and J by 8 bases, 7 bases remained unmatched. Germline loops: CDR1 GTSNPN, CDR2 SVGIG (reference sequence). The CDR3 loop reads CAWSDRPGGGYTF. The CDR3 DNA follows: TGTGCCTGGAGTGATAGGCCAGGGGGAGGCTACACCTTC.

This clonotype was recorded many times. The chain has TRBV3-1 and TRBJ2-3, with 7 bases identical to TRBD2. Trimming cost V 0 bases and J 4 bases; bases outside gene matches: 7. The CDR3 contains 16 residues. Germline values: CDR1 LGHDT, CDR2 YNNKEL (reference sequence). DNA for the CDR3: TGTGCCAGCAGCCAAGACGAAGCGGGGTTAGCAGATACGCAGTATTTT. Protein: CASSQDEAGLADTQYF.

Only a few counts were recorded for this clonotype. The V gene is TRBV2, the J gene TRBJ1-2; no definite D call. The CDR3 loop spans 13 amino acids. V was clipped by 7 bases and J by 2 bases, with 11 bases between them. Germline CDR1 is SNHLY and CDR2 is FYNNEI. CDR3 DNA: TGTGCCAGCAATGGAAGGATCAACTATGGCTACACCTTC. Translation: CASNGRINYGYTF.

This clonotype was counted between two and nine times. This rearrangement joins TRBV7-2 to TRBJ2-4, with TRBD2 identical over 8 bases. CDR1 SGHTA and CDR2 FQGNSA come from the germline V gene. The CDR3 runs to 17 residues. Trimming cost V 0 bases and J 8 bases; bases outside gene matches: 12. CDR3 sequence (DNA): TGTGCCAGCAGCTTAGCCCTTTCGGCTAGCGGGTTTCACATTCAGTACTTC. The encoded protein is CASSLALSASGFHIQYF.

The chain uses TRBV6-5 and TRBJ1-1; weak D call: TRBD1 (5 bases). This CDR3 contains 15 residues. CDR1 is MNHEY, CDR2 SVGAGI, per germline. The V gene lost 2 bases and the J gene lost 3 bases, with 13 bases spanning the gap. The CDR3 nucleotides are TGTGCCAGCAGTTACAAGTGGGGGTTTGACACTGAAGCTTTCTTT. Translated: CASSYKWGFDTEAFF.